These 5 T cell receptor beta chains were sequenced from one sample in a study of blood T cell repertoires in COVID-19. Method: immunoSEQ multiplex PCR; TCRdb's copy keeps in-frame clones and lacks some. The table records some 120,000 clones, approximately 84% of them present only once. The sample comprised peripheral blood. These receptors were obtained from a human donor in a cohort sampled during active COVID-19.

V is TRBV5-8 and J is TRBJ2-1; D not certain. Trimming took 1 base from V and 1 from J, leaving 9 bases between them. Germline loops: CDR1 SGHTS, CDR2 YDEGEE. The length of the CDR3 is 15 residues. Written as DNA, the CDR3 is TGTGCCAGCAGCTTGATGTCGGTATCCTACAATGAGCAGTTCTTC. Translated, it gives CASSLMSVSYNEQFF.

V gene TRBV19 combines with J gene TRBJ1-1; 9 bases line up with TRBD1. The CDR3 spans 15 residues. Germline CDR1 is LNHDA and CDR2 is SQIVND (reference sequence). V was clipped by 9 bases and J by 0 bases; unmatched bases: 8. This chain's CDR3 is CASGVGTGLNTEAFF. CDR3 nucleotide sequence: TGTGCCAGCGGGGTGGGGACAGGGCTGAACACTGAAGCTTTCTTT.

The genes are TRBV6-4 and TRBJ1-4; maybe TRBD1 (6 bases). Germline values: CDR1 MRHNA, CDR2 SNTAGT. CDR3 length: 14 amino acids. The V and J ends lost 7 bases and 10 bases respectively, with 19 bases between them. The CDR3 coding sequence is TGTGCCAGCAACGGGTGGGATCAAGGGGGAAAACTGTTTTTT. This encodes CASNGWDQGGKLFF.

The chain carries TRBV7-6 and TRBJ1-4, with 8 bases aligning to TRBD1. This CDR3 comprises 15 residues. Losses at the gene ends were 2 bases for V and 3 bases for J; bases not matched to a gene: 2. Looked up from germline, CDR1 is SGHVS and CDR2 is FNYEAQ. The CDR3 bases are TGTGCCAGCAGCTTATCAGGGGGCCCTAATGAAAAACTGTTTTTT. Translated: CASSLSGGPNEKLFF.

The chain couples TRBV5-1 to TRBJ2-7; tentatively, D is TRBD1 (7 bases). V dropped 3 bases and J dropped 1 base, with 14 bases sitting between them. This CDR3 spans 15 amino acids. Germline values: CDR1 SGHRS, CDR2 YFSETQ. Here the CDR3 reads CASSSQGGSSYEQYF. The CDR3 DNA follows: TGCGCCAGCAGCTCTCAGGGGGGCTCTTCCTACGAGCAGTACTTC.